In its sample, the clone carrying this TCR beta chain was seen a few times. What it recognizes is unknown. The entry originates in a study of long-term antiretroviral therapy in people with HIV. Whole-study results and caveats: Pre-ART expanded TRB clones stayed dominant throughout, though often decreasing after ART.

Version v3.0 of the immunoSEQ assay ran at survey level. Assay: immunoSEQ multiplex PCR; the TCRdb copy retains only in-frame clones and omits some. Among about 33,000 clones, roughly 80% were seen once, and the ten largest hold roughly 7.1%. The germline V and J ends were trimmed by 1 base and 6 bases, with 13 bases remaining between them. The CDR3 extends over 15 amino acids. Germline CDR1 reads MGHRA; CDR2 reads YSYEKL. The content of samples before DNA extraction was roughly 0.9-11 million cryopreserved PBMC. The sequence came from a woman in her fifties or sixties with HIV. The chain couples TRBV4-1 to TRBJ1-5, with TRBD1 as a possible D gene (6 bases). The sample consisted of unsorted PBMCs, taken 2 years after starting antiretroviral therapy. CDR3 DNA: TGCGCCAGCAGCCAAGTGCCCCAGGGGAGTCAGCCCCAGCATTTT. Protein product: CASSQVPQGSQPQHF.